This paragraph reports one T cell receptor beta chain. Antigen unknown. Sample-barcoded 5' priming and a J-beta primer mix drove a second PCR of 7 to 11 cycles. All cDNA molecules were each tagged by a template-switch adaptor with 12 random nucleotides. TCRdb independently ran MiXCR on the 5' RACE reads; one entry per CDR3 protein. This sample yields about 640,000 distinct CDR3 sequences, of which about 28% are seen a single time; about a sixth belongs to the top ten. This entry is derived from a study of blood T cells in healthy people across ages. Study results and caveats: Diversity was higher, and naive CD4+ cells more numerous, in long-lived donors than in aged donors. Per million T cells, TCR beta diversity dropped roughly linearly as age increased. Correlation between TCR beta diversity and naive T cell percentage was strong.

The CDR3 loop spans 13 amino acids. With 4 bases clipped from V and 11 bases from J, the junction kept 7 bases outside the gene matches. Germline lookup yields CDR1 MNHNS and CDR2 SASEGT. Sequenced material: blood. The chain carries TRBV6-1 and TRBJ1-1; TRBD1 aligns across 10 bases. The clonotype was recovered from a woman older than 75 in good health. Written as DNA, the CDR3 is TGTGCCAGCAGTGTAGGGACAGGGGAAGGCGCTTTCTTT. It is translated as CASSVGTGEGAFF.